One sample yielded the 22 T cell receptor beta chains listed below, sequenced in a study of brain T cells in children with intractable seizures. Time point in this sample: blood from clinic visit 5 months post-surgery; TSC patient then seizure free. The data were produced by immunoSEQ multiplex PCR, yet TCRdb's version contains in-frame clones alone and is incomplete. The table lists a few hundred thousand clones, about 93% of them singletons. The sample here was peripheral blood, taken 4 to 6 months after surgery. The receptors derive from a boy under three years old with tuberous sclerosis and intractable seizures.

The chain is built from TRBV6-5 and TRBJ2-2; TRBD2 agrees at 12 bases. V dropped 4 bases and J dropped 8; count of bases not matched to a gene: 5. The CDR3 is made up of 15 amino acids. Per the germline V gene, CDR1 is MNHEY and CDR2 is SVGAGI. The CDR3 reads CASSSTLAGGGELFF. The CDR3 DNA follows: TGTGCCAGCAGTTCTACACTAGCGGGGGGTGGGGAGCTGTTTTTT.

The rearrangement links TRBV28 to TRBJ2-1; no definite D call. The ends were cut back, 3 bases at V and 1 base at J, with 7 bases in the middle. The CDR3 totals 14 residues. Germline assignment: CDR1 MDHEN and CDR2 SYDVKM. CDR3: CASSFLDSYNEQFF. In DNA, the CDR3 is TGTGCCAGCAGTTTTCTAGATTCCTACAATGAGCAGTTCTTC.

The chain employs TRBV19 and TRBJ1-1; D uncertain. Trimming removed 2 bases from V and 3 bases from J, with 4 bases in between. The CDR3 runs to 12 residues. Germline V lookup: CDR1 LNHDA, CDR2 SQIVND (reference sequence). CDR3 DNA: TGTGCCAGTAGTATACTTGACACTGAAGCTTTCTTT. Translated, it gives CASSILDTEAFF.

The gene calls are TRBV13 and TRBJ2-1, with no clear D. The CDR3 extends over 16 amino acids. Germline values: CDR1 PRHDT, CDR2 FYEKMQ (reference sequence). With 1 base removed from V and 0 bases from J, the gap between germline ends came to 10 bases. CDR3 residues: CASSLEPVSSYNEQFF. The CDR3 coding sequence is TGTGCCAGCAGCTTAGAGCCGGTTAGCTCCTACAATGAGCAGTTCTTC.

The chain couples TRBV25-1 to TRBJ1-5, with a tentative D call TRBD1 (6 bases). V lost 5 bases and J lost 6, with 11 bases in between. CDR1 is MGHDK and CDR2 is SYGVNS in the germline V gene. The CDR3 extends over 13 amino acids. For the CDR3, the DNA is TGTGCCAGCAGTACAGGGAGGGGTCAGCCCCAGCATTTT. It codes for CASSTGRGQPQHF.

This chain connects TRBV7-6 to TRBJ2-7; TRBD2 matches at 9 bases. Germline assignment: CDR1 SGHVS and CDR2 FNYEAQ. The ends lost 6 bases at V and 4 bases at J; junction bases unmatched: 4. CDR3 length: 13 residues. The CDR3, as DNA: TGTGCCAGCAGTCATAGCGGGGGATACGAGCAGTACTTC. Protein: CASSHSGGYEQYF.

The rearrangement uses TRBV29-1 and TRBJ1-1; tentative D call: TRBD1 (5 bases). Germline CDR1 and CDR2: SQVTM and ANQGSEA. The CDR3 is 14 amino acids. CDR3 residues: CGVVVRGENTEAFF. Here the CDR3 DNA reads TGCGGGGTTGTAGTTAGGGGCGAGAACACTGAAGCTTTCTTT.

V usage is TRBV6-5 and J usage is TRBJ2-7; TRBD2 matches at 9 bases. The length of the CDR3 is 16 residues. Germline V gene sequence: CDR1 MNHEY, CDR2 SVGAGI. The V and J ends lost 0 bases and 5 bases, in that order; junction bases with no gene match: 8. The CDR3 nucleotides read TGTGCCAGCAGTTACTCTGGAGCGGGAGGTGTCAACGAGCAGTACTTC. The encoded protein is CASSYSGAGGVNEQYF.

The V call is TRBV6-1, the J call TRBJ1-1; the D is unclear. The germline CDR1 and CDR2 sequences are MNHNS and SASEGT. The CDR3 length is 13 residues. Between the trimmed V and J ends, which lost 2 bases and 1 base, there was a span of 5 bases. The CDR3 sequence is CASSERPNTEAFF. In DNA form, the CDR3 reads TGTGCCAGCAGTGAAAGACCGAACACTGAAGCTTTCTTT.

The CDR3 DNA reads as TGTGCCAGCAGCCCCGGGACAGGGACGGATAGCAATCAGCCCCAGCATTTT. This encodes CASSPGTGTDSNQPQHF. The V gene is TRBV7-9, the J gene TRBJ1-5, with 9 bases fitting TRBD1. The CDR3 loop spans 17 amino acids. Looked up from germline, CDR1 is SEHNR and CDR2 is FQNEAQ (reference sequence). V was clipped by 5 bases and J by 0 bases; unmatched bases: 8.

The genes are TRBV7-9 and TRBJ1-4; D unresolved. V shed 1 base and J shed 6 bases, with 15 bases lying between them. Germline assignment: CDR1 SEHNR and CDR2 FQNEAQ (reference sequence). The CDR3 length is 16 residues. CDR3 coding DNA: TGTGCCAGCAGCTTAGGTTCTTTGCGCACCTATGAAAAACTGTTTTTT. It specifies CASSLGSLRTYEKLFF.

The chain couples TRBV4-1 to TRBJ2-7; D perhaps matches TRBD2 (6 bases). The CDR3 totals 16 residues. V gave up 0 bases and J gave up 1 base, with 13 bases separating them. Germline CDR1 reads MGHRA; CDR2 reads YSYEKL. The CDR3 reads CASSQEGGLRSYEQYF. CDR3 nucleotides: TGCGCCAGCAGCCAAGAAGGAGGGTTAAGGTCCTACGAGCAGTACTTC.

The gene calls are TRBV1 and TRBJ2-7; TRBD2 is the table's D call and was not checked against the DNA. TRBV1 is classified as a pseudogene. CDR3 length: 12 residues. This CDR3 is CTSRSLAYEQYF. CDR3 sequence (DNA): TGCACCAGCAGGTCCTTAGCCTACGAGCAGTACTTC.

The CDR3, as DNA: TGCGCCAGCAGCTTGGCCGCTCCCTTACAGGAAAAACTGTTTTTT. It is translated as CASSLAAPLQEKLFF. The chain is built from TRBV5-1 and TRBJ1-4; D gene ambiguous. The germline V gene has CDR1 SGHRS and CDR2 YFSETQ. The CDR3 is made up of 15 amino acids. Trimming took off 0 bases at V and 8 bases at J, with 14 bases between the two ends.

V usage is TRBV7-8 and J usage is TRBJ1-1; D is ambiguous. V was cut by 3 bases and J by 1 base, with 3 bases left in between. Looked up from germline, CDR1 is SGHVS and CDR2 is FQNEAQ. The CDR3 runs 12 residues. CDR3 coding DNA: TGTGCCAGCAGCTTGAAGAACACTGAAGCTTTCTTT. It translates to CASSLKNTEAFF.

The chain combines TRBV4-2 with TRBJ2-7, with 10 bases identical to TRBD2. The germline V gene has CDR1 LGHNA and CDR2 YNFKEQ. Trimming removed 1 base from V and 0 bases from J; junction bases left unmatched: 3. The CDR3 is made up of 16 amino acids. The CDR3 spells CASSQVSGRLSYEQYF. The CDR3, as DNA: TGTGCCAGCAGCCAAGTTAGCGGGAGGCTCTCCTACGAGCAGTACTTC.

V gene TRBV13 combines with J gene TRBJ2-3, with D perhaps matching TRBD2 (5 bases). Trimming removed 0 bases at V and 0 bases at J, with 13 bases between. In germline, CDR1 is PRHDT, CDR2 FYEKMQ (reference sequence). There are 17 residues in the CDR3. The CDR3 DNA follows: TGTGCCAGCAGCTTAGGCCGGGAATACTCTAGCACAGATACGCAGTATTTT. Translating gives CASSLGREYSSTDTQYF.

The genes are TRBV11-3 and TRBJ2-3; no firm D call. V dropped 2 bases and J dropped 2 bases, with 11 bases sitting between them. CDR3 length: 15 residues. CDR1 is SGHNT and CDR2 is YENEEA in the germline V gene. Written as DNA, the CDR3 is TGTGCCAGCAGCTTAAGACTCTCAAACACAGATACGCAGTATTTT. Translation: CASSLRLSNTDTQYF.

V usage is TRBV6-6 and J usage is TRBJ1-6; no firm D call. The CDR3 runs to 15 residues. The V gene's germline CDR1 is MNHNY and CDR2 SVGAGI (reference sequence). The V gene lost 0 bases and the J gene lost 6 bases, with 9 bases spanning the gap. CDR3 DNA: TGTGCCAGCAGTTACTCACGGGTGGGTAATTCACCCCTCCACTTT. The encoded protein is CASSYSRVGNSPLHF.

Remarks on this clone: At one end the junction does not follow the germline gene, possibly because of a read error. The gene calls are TRBV6-4 and TRBJ2-7, with unresolved D. Per the germline V gene, CDR1 is MRHNA and CDR2 is SNTAGT. The CDR3 runs to 14 residues. CDR3 amino acids: CASSEGPFSYEQHF. CDR3 DNA sequence: TGTGCCAGCAGTGAAGGTCCTTTTTCCTACGAGCAGCACTTC.

This chain links TRBV3-1 (or the pseudogene TRBV3-2) with TRBJ2-4; 10 nucleotides line up with TRBD1. The V and J ends lost 0 bases and 0 bases, in that order; junction bases with no gene match: 23. The germline V gene has CDR1 LGHDT and CDR2 YNNKEL (reference sequence). The CDR3 runs to 24 residues. CDR3 nucleotides: TGTGCCAGCAGCCAAGATCTGGGGACAGGGGACAGCCCTTTGGGTTCGCTAGCCAAAAACATTCAGTACTTC. Protein sequence: CASSQDLGTGDSPLGSLAKNIQYF.

As concerns this clone: Since a far larger clone is one base different, this is likely a read error. The chain couples TRBV6-5 to TRBJ1-1, with D tentatively TRBD1 (5 bases). The CDR3 has 12 residues. Trimming left V 8 bases short and J 0 bases short, with 7 bases between. Per germline, CDR1 MNHEY and CDR2 SVGAGI. Here the CDR3 DNA reads TGTGCCAGCGGAGGGGTGAACACTGAAGCTTTCTTT. The encoded protein is CASGGVNTEAFF.